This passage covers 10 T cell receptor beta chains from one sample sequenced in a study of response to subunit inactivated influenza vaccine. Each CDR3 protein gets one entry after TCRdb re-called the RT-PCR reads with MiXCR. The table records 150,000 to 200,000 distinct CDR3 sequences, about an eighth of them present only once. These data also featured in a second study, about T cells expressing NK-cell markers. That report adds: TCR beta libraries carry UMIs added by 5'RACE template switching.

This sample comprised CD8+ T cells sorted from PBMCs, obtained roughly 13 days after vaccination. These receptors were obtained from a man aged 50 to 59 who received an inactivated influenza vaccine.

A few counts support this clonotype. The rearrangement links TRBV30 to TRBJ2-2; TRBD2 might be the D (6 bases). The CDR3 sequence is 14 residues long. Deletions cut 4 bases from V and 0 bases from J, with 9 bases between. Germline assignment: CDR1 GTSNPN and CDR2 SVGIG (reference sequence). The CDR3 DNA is TGTGCCTGGATGGGGGGAACGAACACCGGGGAGCTGTTTTTT. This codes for CAWMGGTNTGELFF.

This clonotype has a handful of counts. The CDR3 here is CASSEWVWLADFSYEQYF. In DNA form, the CDR3 reads TGTGCCAGCAGTGAATGGGTGTGGCTAGCGGATTTCTCCTACGAGCAGTACTTC. The chain recombines TRBV25-1 with TRBJ2-7; 7 positions match TRBD2. The CDR3 is 18 amino acids. With V trimmed by 1 base and J by 0 bases, 12 bases remained unmatched. CDR1 MGHDK and CDR2 SYGVNS come from the germline V gene.

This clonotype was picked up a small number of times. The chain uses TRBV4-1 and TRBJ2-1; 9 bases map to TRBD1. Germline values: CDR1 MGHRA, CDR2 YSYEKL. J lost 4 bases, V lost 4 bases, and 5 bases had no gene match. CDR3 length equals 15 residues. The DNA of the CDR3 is TGCGCCAGCAGCCCAAGACAGGGGGAGTACAATGAGCAGTTCTTC. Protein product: CASSPRQGEYNEQFF.

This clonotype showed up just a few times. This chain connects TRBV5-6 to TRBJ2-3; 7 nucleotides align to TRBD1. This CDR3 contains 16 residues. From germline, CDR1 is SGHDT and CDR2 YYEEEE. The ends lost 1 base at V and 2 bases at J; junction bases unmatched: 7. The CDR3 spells CASSLRGGAYTDTQYF. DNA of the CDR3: TGTGCCAGCAGCTTGCGAGGGGGCGCGTACACAGATACGCAGTATTTT.

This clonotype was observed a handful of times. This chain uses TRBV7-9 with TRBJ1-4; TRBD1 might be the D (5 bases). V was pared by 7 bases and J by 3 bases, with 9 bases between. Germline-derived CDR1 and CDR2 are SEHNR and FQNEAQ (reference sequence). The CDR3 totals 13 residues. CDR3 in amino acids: CASKWGPNEKLFF. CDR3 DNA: TGTGCCAGCAAGTGGGGCCCTAATGAAAAACTGTTTTTT. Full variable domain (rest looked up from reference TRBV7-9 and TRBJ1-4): DTGVSQNPRHKITKRGQNVTFRCDPISEHNRLYWYRQTLGQGPEFLTYFQNEAQLEKSRLLSDRFSAERPKGSFSTLEIQRTEQGDSAMYLCASKWGPNEKLFFGSGTQLSVL.

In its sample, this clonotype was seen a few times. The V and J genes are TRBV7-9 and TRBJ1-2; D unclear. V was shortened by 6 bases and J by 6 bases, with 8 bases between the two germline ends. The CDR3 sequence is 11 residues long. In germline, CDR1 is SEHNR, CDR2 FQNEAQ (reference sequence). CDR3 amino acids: CASRVSDGYTF. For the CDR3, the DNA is TGTGCCAGCAGGGTGTCGGATGGCTACACCTTC.

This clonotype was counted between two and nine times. CDR3 in amino acids: CASSGRTGGETYNEQFF. As DNA, the CDR3 is TGTGCCAGCAGCGGACGGACCGGCGGGGAGACCTACAATGAGCAGTTCTTC. The chain couples TRBV7-9 to TRBJ2-1; D may be TRBD2 (6 bases). Germline V gene data show CDR1 as SEHNR and CDR2 as FQNEAQ (reference sequence). Trimming took off 5 bases at V and 2 bases at J, with 19 bases between the two ends. The CDR3 has 17 residues.

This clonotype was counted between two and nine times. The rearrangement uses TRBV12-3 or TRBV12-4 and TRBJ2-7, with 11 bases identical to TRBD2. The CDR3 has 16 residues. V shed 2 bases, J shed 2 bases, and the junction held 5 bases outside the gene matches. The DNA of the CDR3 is TGTGCCAGCAGTTTAACTAGCGGGGGCCCCACCTACGAGCAGTACTTC. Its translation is CASSLTSGGPTYEQYF.

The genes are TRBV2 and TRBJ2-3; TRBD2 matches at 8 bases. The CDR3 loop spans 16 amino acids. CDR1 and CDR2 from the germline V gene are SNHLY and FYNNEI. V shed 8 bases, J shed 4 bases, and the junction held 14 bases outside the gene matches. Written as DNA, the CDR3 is TGTGCCAGCGCCGATTCCGGGAGGGCGACCCCAGATACGCAGTATTTT. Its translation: CASADSGRATPDTQYF.

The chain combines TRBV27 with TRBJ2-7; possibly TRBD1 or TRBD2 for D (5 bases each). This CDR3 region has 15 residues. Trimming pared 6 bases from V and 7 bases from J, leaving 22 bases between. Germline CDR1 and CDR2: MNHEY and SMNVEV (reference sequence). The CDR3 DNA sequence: TGTGCCAGCAGGCCGAATTGGTTCGGGGCGCAGGAGCAGTACTTC. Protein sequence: CASRPNWFGAQEQYF.